A selection of T cell receptor beta chains follows, all from one sample in a study of T cell responses to AZD1222 COVID-19 vaccine. Profiled with immunoSEQ multiplex PCR; TCRdb holds only in-frame clones, not every one. The sample contains 150,000 to 200,000 clones, 94% of which appear only once. Source: peripheral blood, taken on day 0 of AZD1222 vaccination. The receptor source for this set is an adult in good health. Each CDR3 is given with its conserved first and last residue. Each record gives: V gene, D gene, CDR3 protein. The D gene is left open where the match is weak.

v_call: TRBV18; d_call: .; cdr3_aa: CASSLAVPAYEQYF
v_call: TRBV6-1; d_call: TRBD1; cdr3_aa: CASSEDRGGLNQPQHF
v_call: TRBV27; d_call: .; cdr3_aa: CASSQGSNEKLFF
v_call: TRBV6-5; d_call: TRBD1; cdr3_aa: CASSFRQGSTDTQYF
v_call: TRBV6-5; d_call: .; cdr3_aa: CASINRNANTGELFF
v_call: TRBV5-1; d_call: .; cdr3_aa: CASSFGRVTNEKLFF
v_call: TRBV24-1; d_call: TRBD2; cdr3_aa: CATSDLPWTSGGNEQFF
v_call: TRBV30; d_call: TRBD1; cdr3_aa: CAWSGDRGSYGYTF
v_call: TRBV2; d_call: TRBD1; cdr3_aa: CACSGTGLVNQPQHF
v_call: TRBV27; d_call: .; cdr3_aa: CASSLFGRTNTEAFF